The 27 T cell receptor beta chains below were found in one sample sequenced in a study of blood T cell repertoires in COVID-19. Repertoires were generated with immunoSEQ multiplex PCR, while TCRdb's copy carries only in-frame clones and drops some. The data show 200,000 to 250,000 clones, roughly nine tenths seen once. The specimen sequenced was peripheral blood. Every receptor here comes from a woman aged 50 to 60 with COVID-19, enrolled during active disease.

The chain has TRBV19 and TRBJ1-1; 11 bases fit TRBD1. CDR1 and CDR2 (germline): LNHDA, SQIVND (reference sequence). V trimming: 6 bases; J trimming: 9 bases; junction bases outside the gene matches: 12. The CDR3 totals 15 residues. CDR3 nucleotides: TGTGCCAGTAGCCCCCAGGGACAGGGGGTGGGACAAGCTTTCTTT. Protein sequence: CASSPQGQGVGQAFF.

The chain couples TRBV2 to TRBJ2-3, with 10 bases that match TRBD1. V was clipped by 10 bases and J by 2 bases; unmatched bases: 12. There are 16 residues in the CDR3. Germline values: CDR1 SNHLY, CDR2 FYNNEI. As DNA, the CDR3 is TGTGCCAAAGGGGCGTGGGACAGGGGAAACACAGATACGCAGTATTTT. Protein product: CAKGAWDRGNTDTQYF.

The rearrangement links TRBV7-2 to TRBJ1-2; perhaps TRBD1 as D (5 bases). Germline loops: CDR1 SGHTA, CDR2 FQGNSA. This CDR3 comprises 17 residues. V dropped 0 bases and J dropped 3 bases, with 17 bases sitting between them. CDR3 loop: CASSLASGGFIDYGYTF. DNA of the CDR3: TGTGCCAGCAGCTTAGCCTCGGGGGGGTTCATTGACTATGGCTACACCTTC.

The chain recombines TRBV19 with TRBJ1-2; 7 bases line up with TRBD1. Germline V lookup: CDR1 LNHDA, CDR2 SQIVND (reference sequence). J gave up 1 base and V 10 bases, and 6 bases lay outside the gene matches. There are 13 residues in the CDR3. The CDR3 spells CATRDSYNYGYTF. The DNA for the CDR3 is TGTGCCACAAGGGACAGTTATAACTATGGCTACACCTTC.

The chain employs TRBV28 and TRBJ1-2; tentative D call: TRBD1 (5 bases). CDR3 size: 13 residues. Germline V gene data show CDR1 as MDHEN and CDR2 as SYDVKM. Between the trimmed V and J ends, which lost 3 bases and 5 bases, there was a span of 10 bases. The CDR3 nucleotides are TGTGCCAGCAGTTTTTCGACAGTTTATGGCTACACCTTC. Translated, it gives CASSFSTVYGYTF.

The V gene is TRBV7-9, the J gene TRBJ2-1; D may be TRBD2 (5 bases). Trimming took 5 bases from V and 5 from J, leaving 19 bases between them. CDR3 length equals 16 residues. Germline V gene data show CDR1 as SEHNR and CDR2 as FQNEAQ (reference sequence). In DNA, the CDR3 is TGTGCCAGCAGCCCAATGGCGGGTCAGAGGAACAATGAGCAGTTCTTC. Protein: CASSPMAGQRNNEQFF.

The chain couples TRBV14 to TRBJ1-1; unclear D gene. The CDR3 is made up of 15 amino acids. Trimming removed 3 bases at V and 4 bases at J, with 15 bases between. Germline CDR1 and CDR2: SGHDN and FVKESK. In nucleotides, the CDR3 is TGTGCCAGCAGCCATTTTCTGGGCGATCTCACTGAAGCTTTCTTT. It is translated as CASSHFLGDLTEAFF.

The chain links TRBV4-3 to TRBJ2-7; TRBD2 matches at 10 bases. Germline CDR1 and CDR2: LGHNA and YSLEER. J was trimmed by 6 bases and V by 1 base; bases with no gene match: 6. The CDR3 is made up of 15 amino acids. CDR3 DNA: TGCGCCAGCAGCCAAGTACTAGCGGGGTCCCTCGAGCAGTACTTC. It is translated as CASSQVLAGSLEQYF.

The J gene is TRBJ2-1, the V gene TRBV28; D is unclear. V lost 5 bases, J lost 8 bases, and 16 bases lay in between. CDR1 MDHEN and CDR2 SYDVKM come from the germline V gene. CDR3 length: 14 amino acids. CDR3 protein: CASSPPGSWDEQFF. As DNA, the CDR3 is TGTGCCAGCAGTCCCCCGGGTTCATGGGATGAGCAGTTCTTC. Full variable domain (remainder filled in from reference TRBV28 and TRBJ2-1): DVKVTQSSRYLVKRTGEKVFLECVQDMDHENMFWYRQDPGLGLRLIYFSYDVKMKEKGDIPEGYSVSREKKERFSLILESASTNQTSMYLCASSPPGSWDEQFFGPGTRLTVL.

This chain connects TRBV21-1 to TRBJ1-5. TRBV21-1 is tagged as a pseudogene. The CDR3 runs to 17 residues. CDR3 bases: TGTGCCAGCAGCAAAATTGCAGCAAGGGGGGGTAATCAGCCCCAGCATTTT. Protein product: CASSKIAARGGNQPQHF.

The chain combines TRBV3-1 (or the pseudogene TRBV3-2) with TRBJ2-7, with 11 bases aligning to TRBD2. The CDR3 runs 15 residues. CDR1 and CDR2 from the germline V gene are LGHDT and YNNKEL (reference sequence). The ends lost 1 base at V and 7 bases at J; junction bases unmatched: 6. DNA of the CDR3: TGTGCCAGCAGCCAAGGCGTAGCGGGGGGGCGAGAGCAGTACTTC. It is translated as CASSQGVAGGREQYF.

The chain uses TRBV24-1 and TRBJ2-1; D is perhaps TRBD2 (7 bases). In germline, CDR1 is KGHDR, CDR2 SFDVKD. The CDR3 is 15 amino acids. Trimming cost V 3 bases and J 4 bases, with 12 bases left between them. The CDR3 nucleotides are TGTGCCACCAGTGATGCGGGGGCGGTATACAATGAGCAGTTCTTC. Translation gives CATSDAGAVYNEQFF.

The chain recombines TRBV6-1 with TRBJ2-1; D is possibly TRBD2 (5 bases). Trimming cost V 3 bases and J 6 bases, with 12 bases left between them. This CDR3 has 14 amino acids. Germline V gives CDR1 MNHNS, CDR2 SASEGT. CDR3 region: CASSDPRRGNEQFF. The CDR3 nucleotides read TGTGCCAGCAGTGACCCCCGACGGGGCAATGAGCAGTTCTTC.

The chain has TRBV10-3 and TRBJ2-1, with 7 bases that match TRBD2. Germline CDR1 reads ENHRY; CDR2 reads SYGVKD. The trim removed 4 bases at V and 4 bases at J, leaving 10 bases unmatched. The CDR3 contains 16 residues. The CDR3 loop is CAISGSGTDLYNEQFF. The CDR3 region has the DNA TGTGCCATCAGTGGAAGCGGGACTGACCTTTACAATGAGCAGTTCTTC.

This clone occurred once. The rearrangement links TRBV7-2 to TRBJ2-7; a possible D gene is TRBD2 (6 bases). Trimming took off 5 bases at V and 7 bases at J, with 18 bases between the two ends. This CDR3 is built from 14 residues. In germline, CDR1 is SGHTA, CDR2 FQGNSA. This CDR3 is CASSRDSSVGEQYF. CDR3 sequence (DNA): TGTGCCAGCAGCCGGGACTCCTCCGTAGGGGAGCAGTACTTC.

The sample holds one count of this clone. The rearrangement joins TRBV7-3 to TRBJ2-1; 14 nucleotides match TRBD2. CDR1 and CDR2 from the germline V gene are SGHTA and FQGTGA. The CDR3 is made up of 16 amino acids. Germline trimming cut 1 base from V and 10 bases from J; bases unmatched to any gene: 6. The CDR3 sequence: CASSLKGGLAGAEQFF. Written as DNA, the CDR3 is TGTGCCAGCAGCTTAAAAGGGGGACTAGCGGGGGCCGAGCAGTTCTTC.

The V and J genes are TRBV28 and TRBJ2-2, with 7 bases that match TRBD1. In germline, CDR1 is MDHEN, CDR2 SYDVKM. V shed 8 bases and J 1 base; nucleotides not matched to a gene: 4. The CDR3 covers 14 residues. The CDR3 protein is CASVNRGNTGELFF. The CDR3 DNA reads TGTGCCAGCGTTAACAGGGGGAACACCGGGGAGCTGTTTTTT.

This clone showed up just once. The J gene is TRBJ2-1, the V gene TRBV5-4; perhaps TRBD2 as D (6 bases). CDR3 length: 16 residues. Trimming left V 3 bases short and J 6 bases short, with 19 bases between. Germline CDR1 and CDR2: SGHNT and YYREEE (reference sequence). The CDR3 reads CASSYRGDFPSNEQFF. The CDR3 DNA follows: TGTGCCAGCAGCTATAGAGGGGACTTCCCCTCCAATGAGCAGTTCTTC.

DNA of the CDR3: TGCGCCAGCAGCTTGTTGGGAGGGAATTCAGTTAATGAGCAGTTCTTC. It translates to CASSLLGGNSVNEQFF. This chain connects TRBV5-1 to TRBJ2-1; 7 bases line up with TRBD2. Germline-derived CDR1 and CDR2 are SGHRS and YFSETQ. The CDR3 consists of 16 residues. V trimming: 1 base; J trimming: 7 bases; junction bases outside the gene matches: 11.

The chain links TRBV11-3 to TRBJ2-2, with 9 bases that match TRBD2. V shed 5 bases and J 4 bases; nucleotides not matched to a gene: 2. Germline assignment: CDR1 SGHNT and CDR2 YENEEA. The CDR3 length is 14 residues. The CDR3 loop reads CASSLAGSTGELFF. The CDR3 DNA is TGTGCCAGCAGCCTAGCGGGGAGCACCGGGGAGCTGTTTTTT.

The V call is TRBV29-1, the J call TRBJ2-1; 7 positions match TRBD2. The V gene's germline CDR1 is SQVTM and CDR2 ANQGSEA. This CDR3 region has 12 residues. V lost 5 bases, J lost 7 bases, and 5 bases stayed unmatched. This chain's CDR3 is CSVMGLSNEQFF. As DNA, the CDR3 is TGCAGCGTTATGGGACTATCGAATGAGCAGTTCTTC.

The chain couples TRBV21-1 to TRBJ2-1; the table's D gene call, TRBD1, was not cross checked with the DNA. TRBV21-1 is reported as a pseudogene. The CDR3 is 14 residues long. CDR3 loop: CASSKAQGVGEQFF. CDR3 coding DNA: TGTGCCAGCAGCAAAGCGCAGGGGGTGGGTGAGCAGTTCTTC.

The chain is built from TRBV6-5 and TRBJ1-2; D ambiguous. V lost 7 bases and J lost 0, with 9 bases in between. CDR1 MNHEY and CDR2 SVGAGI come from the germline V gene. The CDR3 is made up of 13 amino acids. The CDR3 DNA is TGTGCCAGCACTTTAACAGCTAACTATGGCTACACCTTC. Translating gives CASTLTANYGYTF.

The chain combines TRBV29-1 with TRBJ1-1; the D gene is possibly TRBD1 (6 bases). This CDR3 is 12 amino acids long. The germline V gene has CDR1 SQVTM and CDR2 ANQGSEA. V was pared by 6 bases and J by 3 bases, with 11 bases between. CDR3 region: CSVRDIYTEAFF. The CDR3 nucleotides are TGCAGCGTCCGGGACATCTACACTGAAGCTTTCTTT.

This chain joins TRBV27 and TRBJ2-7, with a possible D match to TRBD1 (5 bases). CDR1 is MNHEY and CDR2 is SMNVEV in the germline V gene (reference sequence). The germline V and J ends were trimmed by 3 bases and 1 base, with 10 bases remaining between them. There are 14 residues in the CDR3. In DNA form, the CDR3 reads TGTGCCAGCAGTTTCCTTGGGGCTTCCTACGAGCAGTACTTC. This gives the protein CASSFLGASYEQYF.

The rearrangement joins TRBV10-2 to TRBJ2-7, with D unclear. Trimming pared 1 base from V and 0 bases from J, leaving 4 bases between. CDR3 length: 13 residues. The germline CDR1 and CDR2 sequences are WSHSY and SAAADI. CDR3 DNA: TGCGCCAGCAGTGAGTACAACTCCTACGAGCAGTACGTC. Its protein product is CASSEYNSYEQYV.

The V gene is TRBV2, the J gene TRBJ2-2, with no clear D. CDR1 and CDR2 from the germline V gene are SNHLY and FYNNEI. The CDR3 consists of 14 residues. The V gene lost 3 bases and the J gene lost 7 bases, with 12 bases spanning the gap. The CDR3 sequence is CASSDSSRGGELFF. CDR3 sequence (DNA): TGTGCCAGCAGTGATAGCTCCCGAGGCGGGGAGCTGTTTTTT.